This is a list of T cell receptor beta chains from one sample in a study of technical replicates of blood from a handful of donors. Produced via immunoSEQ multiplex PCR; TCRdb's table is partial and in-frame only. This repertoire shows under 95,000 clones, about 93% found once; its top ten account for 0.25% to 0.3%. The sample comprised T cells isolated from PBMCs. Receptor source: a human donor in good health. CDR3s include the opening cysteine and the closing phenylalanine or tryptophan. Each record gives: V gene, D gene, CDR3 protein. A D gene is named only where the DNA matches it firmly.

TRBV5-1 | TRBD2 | CASSLEGPVAGGTNEQFF
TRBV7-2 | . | CASSFHSGGNQPQHF
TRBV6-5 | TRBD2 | CASSLAGGLNEQFF
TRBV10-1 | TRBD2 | CASSEGGGTDTQYF
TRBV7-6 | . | CASSLGDTQPQHF
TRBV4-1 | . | CASSEEGRGIKPQHF
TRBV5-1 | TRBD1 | CASSDRVNTEAFF
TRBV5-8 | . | CASSLPAGGQSIPYGYTF
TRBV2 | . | CASSERWLAISTDTQYF
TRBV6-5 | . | CASSYSAPGLYGYTF
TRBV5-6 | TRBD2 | CASSFLSGGKSSYNEQFF
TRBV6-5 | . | CASTNGQDSPLHF
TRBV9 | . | CASSRGAIGANEKLFF
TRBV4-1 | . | CASSQDTRVRAQETQYF
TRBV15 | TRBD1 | CATSRMDRARQETQYF
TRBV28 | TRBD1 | CASSLHTGQGAGGYTF
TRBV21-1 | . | CADQRYYGYTF
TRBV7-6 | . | CASSPGLAASGNTIYF
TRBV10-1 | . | CASSGNTDNEQFF
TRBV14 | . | CASSQLVGQYTGELFF
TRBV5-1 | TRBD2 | CASHRSEGGRIFNEQFF
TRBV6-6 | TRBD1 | CASSGTGSSDTQYF
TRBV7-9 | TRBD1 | CASSFPGGTPHFEAFF
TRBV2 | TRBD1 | CASRVRDRDYEQYF
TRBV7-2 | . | CASSLGLYGIYNEQFF
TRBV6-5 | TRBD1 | CASSRQGGQPQHF
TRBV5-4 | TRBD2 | CASSFSTSTKYSSLYEQYF
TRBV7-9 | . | CASRIGGNSPLHF
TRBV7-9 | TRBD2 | CASSPWTSGGAETQYF
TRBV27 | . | CASSLAPGRGGEKLFF
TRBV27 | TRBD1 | CASRLQGANQPQHF
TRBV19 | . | CASSLLDSPSTDTQYF
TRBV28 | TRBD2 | CASRKMGLADNNEQFF
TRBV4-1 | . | CASSQDPDRPSYEQYF
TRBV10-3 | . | CAISESNLSGNTIYF
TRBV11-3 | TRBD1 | CASSSTGGVEKLFF
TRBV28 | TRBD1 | CASRTGTGVEGYTF
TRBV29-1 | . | CSVLETGSYEQYF
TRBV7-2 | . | CASSQQGYSYNEQFF
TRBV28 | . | CASSELTGTAKGQPQHF
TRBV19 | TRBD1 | CASSRQGSSYEQYF
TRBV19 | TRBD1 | CASGQGNTGELFF
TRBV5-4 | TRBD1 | CASSLAGTANTEAFF
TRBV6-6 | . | CASSSDVAGLQYF
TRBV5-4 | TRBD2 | CAGGLAGDTGELFF
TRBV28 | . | CASSLRGYTDTQYF
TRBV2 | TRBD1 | CARSSLQGTAEKLFF
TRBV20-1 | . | CSAPGSATQYF
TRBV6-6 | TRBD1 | CASSSGQGGQKLFF
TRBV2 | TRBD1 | CASSFRDRHYNEQFF
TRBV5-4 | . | CASTPHSAGGGELFF
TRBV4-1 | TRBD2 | CASSQDPSGRDEQYF
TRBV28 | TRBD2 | CASSSPRVLAGDEQFF
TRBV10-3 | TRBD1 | CAISTTGGEEQPQHF
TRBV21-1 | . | CASSKHGLSGANVLTF
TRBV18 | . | CASSPAPGITDTQYF
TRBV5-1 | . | CASSLRGQLNTEAFF
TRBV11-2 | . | CASSRLMEGFADEQYF
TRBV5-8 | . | CASSTKGVTNEKLFF
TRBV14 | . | CASRPRTGSSYNEQFF